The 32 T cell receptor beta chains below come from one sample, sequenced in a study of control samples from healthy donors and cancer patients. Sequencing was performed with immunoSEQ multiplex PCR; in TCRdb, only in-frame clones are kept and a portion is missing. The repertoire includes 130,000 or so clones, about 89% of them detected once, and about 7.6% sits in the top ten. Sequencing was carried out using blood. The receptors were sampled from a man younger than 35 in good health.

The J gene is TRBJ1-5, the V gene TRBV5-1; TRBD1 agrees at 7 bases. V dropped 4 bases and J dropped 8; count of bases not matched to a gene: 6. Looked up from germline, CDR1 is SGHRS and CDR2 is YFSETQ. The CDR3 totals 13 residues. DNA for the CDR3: TGCGCCAGCAGCCCGGGACAGAGCGAGCCCCAGCATTTT. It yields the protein CASSPGQSEPQHF.

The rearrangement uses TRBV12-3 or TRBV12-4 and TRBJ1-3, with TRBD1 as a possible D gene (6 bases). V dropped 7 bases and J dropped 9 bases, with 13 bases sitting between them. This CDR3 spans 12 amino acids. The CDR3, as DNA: TGTGCCAGCAACAGGGATGGCCGCACCATATATTTT. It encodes CASNRDGRTIYF.

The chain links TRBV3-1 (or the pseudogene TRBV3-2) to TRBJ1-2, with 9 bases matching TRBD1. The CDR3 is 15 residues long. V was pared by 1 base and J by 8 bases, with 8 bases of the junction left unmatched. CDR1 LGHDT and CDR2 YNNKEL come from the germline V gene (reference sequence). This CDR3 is CASSQVRDRVGGYTF. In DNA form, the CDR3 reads TGTGCCAGCAGCCAAGTCCGGGACAGGGTCGGCGGCTACACCTTC.

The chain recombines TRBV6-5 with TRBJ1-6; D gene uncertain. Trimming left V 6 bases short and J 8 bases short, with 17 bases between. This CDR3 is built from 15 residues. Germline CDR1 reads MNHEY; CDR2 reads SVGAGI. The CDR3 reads CASSPQEGLDSPLHF. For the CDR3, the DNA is TGTGCCAGCAGCCCACAAGAGGGCCTGGATTCACCCCTCCACTTT.

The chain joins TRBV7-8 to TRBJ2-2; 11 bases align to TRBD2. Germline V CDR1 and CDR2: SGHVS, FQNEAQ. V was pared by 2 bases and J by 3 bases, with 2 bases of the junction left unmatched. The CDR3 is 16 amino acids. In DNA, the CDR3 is TGTGCCAGCAGCTTATTACTAGCGGGGGACACCGGGGAGCTGTTTTTT. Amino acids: CASSLLLAGDTGELFF. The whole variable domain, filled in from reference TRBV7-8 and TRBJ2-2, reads GAGVSQSPRYKVAKRGQDVALRCDPISGHVSLFWYQQALGQGPEFLTYFQNEAQLDKSGLPSDRFFAERPEGSVSTLKIQRTQQEDSAVYLCASSLLLAGDTGELFFGEGSRLTVL.

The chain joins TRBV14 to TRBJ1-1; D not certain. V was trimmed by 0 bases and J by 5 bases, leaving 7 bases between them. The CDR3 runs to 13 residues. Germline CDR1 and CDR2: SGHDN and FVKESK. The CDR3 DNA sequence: TGTGCCAGCAGCCAAGAGAGCGGTACTGAAGCTTTCTTT. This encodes CASSQESGTEAFF.

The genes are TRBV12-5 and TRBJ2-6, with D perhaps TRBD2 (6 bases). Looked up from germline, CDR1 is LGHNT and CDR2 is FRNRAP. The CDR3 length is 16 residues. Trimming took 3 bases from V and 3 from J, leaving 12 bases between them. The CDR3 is CASGFRRGDGANVLTF. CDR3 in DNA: TGTGCTAGTGGTTTTCGGAGGGGAGATGGGGCCAACGTCCTGACTTTC.

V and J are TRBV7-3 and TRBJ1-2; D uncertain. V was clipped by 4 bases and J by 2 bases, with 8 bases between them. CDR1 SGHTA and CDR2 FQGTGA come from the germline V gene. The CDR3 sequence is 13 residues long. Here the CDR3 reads CASSSATNYGYTF. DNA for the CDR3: TGTGCCAGCAGCTCCGCTACCAACTATGGCTACACCTTC.

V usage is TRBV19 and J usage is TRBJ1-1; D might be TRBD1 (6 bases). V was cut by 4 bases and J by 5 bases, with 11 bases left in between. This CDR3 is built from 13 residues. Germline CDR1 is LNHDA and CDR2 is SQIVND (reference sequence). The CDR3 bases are TGTGCCAGTAGTAGACAGGTCCCGACTGAAGCTTTCTTT. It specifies CASSRQVPTEAFF.

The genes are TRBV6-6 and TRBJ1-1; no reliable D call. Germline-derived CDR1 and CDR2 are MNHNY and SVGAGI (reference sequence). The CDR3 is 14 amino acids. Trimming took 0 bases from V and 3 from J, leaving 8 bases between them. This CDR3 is CASSYSIRDTEAFF. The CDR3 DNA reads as TGTGCCAGCAGTTACTCGATCCGGGACACTGAAGCTTTCTTT.

CDR3 loop: CAWNEQFF. The CDR3 DNA is TGTGCCTGGAATGAGCAGTTCTTC. The J gene is TRBJ2-1, the V gene TRBV30; D call uncertain. The CDR3 is 8 amino acids. Trimming cost V 4 bases and J 8 bases, with 0 bases left between them. Germline CDR1 reads GTSNPN; CDR2 reads SVGIG (reference sequence). Supplemented by reference TRBV30 and TRBJ2-1, the full variable domain reads SQTIHQWPATLVQPVGSPLSLECTVEGTSNPNLYWYRQAAGRGLQLLFYSVGIGQISSEVPQNLSASRPQDRQFILSSKKLLLSDSGFYLCAWNEQFFGPGTRLTVL.

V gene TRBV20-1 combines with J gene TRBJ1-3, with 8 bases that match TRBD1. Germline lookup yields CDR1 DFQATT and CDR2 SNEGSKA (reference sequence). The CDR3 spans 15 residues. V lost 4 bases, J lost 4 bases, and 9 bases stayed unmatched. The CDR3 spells CSATESGGAGNTIYF. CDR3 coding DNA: TGCAGTGCTACTGAATCAGGGGGCGCCGGAAACACCATATATTTT.

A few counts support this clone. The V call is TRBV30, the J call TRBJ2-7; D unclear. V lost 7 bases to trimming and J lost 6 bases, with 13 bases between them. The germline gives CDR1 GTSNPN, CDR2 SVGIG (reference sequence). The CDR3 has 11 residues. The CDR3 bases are TGTGCCTTTCGGACGCTCTTCGAGCAGTACTTC. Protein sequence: CAFRTLFEQYF.

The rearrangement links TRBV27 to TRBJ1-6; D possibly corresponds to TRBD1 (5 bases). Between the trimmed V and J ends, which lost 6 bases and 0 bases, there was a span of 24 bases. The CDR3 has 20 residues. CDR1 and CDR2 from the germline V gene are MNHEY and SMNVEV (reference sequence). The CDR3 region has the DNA TGTGCCAGCAGCTCAGAGGCTCAATTAGGGGTATTCTCCTATAATTCACCCCTCCACTTT. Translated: CASSSEAQLGVFSYNSPLHF.

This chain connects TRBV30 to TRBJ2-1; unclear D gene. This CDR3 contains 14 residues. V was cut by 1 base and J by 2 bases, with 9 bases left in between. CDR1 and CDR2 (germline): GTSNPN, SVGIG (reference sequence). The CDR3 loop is CAWSDGIAYNEQFF. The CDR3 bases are TGTGCCTGGAGTGATGGGATCGCCTACAATGAGCAGTTCTTC.

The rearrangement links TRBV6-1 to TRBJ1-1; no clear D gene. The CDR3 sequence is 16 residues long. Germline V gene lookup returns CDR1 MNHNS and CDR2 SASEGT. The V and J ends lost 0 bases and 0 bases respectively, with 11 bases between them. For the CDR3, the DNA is TGTGCCAGCAGTGAAGCATCGGGTTTTTTGAACACTGAAGCTTTCTTT. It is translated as CASSEASGFLNTEAFF.

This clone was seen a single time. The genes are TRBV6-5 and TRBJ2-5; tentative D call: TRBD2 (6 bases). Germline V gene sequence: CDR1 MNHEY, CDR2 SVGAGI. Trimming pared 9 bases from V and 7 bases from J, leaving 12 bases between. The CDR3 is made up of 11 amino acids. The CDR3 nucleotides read TGTGCCAGTAGCCACGGGGGGACCCAGTACTTC. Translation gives CASSHGGTQYF.

This CDR3 is CASTPARDGSGANVLTF. The DNA of the CDR3 is TGTGCCAGCACTCCGGCCAGGGATGGCTCTGGGGCCAACGTCCTGACTTTC. The V call is TRBV3-1 (or the pseudogene TRBV3-2), the J call TRBJ2-6; D perhaps matches TRBD1 (5 bases). The CDR3 loop spans 17 amino acids. The germline CDR1 and CDR2 sequences are LGHDT and YNNKEL (reference sequence). The germline V and J ends were trimmed by 7 bases and 0 bases, with 16 bases remaining between them.

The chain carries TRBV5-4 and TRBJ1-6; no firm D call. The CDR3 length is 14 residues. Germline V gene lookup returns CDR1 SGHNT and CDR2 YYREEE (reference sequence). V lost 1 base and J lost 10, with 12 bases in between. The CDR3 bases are TGTGCCAGCAGCTTGACTGGGGTCAGATCACCCCTCCACTTT. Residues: CASSLTGVRSPLHF.

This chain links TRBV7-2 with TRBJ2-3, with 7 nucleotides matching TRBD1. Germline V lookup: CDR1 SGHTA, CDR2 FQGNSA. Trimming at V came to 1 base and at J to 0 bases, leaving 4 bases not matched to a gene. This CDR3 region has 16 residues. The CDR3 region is CASSLVGGPSTDTQYF. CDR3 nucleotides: TGTGCCAGCAGCTTAGTAGGGGGCCCTAGCACAGATACGCAGTATTTT.

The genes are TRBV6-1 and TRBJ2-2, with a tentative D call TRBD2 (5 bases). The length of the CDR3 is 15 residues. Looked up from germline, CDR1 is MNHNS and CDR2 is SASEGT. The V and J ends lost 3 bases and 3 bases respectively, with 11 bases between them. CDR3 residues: CASSDRTRYTGELFF. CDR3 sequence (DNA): TGTGCCAGCAGTGACCGGACTCGCTACACCGGGGAGCTGTTTTTT.

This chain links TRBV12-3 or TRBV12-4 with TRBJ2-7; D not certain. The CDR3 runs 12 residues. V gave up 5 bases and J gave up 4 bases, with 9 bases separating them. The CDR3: CASSQDRYEQYF. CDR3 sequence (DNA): TGTGCCAGCAGTCAGGACCGATACGAGCAGTACTTC.

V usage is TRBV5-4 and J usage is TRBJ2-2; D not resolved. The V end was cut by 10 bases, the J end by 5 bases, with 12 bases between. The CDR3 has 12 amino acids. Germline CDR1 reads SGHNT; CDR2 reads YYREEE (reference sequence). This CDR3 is CASEAPTGELFF. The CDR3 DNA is TGTGCCTCCGAAGCCCCGACCGGGGAGCTGTTTTTT.

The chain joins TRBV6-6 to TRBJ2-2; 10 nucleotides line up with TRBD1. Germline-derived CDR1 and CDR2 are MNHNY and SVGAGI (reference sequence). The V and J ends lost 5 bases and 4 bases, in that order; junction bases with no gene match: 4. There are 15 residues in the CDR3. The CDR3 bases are TGTGCCAGCAGTCCGGGACAGGGGACCACCGGGGAGCTGTTTTTT. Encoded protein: CASSPGQGTTGELFF.

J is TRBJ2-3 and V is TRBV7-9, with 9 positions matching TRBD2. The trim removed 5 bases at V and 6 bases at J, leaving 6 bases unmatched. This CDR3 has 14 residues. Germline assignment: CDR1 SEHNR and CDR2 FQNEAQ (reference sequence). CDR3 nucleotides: TGTGCCAGCAGCGGGACTAGCCCGCGGGATACGCAGTATTTT. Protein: CASSGTSPRDTQYF.

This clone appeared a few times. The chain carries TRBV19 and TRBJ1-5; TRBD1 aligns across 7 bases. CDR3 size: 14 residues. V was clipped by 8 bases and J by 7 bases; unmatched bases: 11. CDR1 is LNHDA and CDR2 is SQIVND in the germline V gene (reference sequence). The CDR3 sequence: CASRSTGAWQPQHF. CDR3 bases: TGTGCCAGTCGATCCACAGGGGCATGGCAGCCCCAGCATTTT. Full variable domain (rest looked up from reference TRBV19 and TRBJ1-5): DGGITQSPKYLFRKEGQNVTLSCEQNLNHDAMYWYRQDPGQGLRLIYYSQIVNDFQKGDIAEGYSVSREKKESFPLTVTSAQKNPTAFYLCASRSTGAWQPQHFGDGTRLSIL.

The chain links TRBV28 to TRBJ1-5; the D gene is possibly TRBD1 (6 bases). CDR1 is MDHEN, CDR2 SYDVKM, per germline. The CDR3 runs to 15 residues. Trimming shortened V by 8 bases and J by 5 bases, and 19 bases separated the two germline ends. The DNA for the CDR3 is TGTGCCAGCGGCTTCATTAAGGGGGGGCATCAGCCCCAGCATTTT. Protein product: CASGFIKGGHQPQHF.

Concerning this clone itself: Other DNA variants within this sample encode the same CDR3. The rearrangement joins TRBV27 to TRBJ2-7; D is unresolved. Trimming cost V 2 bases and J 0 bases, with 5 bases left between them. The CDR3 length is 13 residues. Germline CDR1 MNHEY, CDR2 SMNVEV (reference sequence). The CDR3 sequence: CASSLKGSYEQYF. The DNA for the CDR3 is TGTGCCAGCAGTTTAAAGGGCTCCTACGAGCAGTACTTC.

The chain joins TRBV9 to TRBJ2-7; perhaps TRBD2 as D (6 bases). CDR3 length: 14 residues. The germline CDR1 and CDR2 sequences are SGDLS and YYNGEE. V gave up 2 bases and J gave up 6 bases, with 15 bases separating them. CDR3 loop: CASSVTPRDGEQYF. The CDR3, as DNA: TGTGCCAGCAGCGTGACTCCGCGGGATGGCGAGCAGTACTTC. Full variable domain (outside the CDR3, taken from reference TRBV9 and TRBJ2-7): DSGVTQTPKHLITATGQRVTLRCSPRSGDLSVYWYQQSLDQGLQFLIQYYNGEERAKGNILERFSAQQFPDLHSELNLSSLELGDSALYFCASSVTPRDGEQYFGPGTRLTVT.

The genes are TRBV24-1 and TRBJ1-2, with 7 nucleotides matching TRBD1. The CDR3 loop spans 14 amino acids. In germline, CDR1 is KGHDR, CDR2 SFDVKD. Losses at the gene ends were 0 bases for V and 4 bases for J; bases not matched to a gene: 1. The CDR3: CATSDLNRGYGYTF. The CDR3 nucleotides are TGTGCCACCAGTGATTTGAACAGGGGCTATGGCTACACCTTC.

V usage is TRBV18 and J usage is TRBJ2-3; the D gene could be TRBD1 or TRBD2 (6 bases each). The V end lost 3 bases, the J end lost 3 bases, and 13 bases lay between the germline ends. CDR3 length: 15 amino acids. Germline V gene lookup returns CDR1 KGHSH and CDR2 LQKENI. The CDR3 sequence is CASSPLGGGTDTQYF. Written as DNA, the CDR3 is TGTGCCAGCTCACCCCTCGGAGGGGGGACAGATACGCAGTATTTT.

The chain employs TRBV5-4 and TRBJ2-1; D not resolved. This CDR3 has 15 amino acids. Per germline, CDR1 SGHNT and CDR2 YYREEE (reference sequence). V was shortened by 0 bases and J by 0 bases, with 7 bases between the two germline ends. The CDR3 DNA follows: TGTGCCAGCAGCTTGGAACTGGCCTCCTACAATGAGCAGTTCTTC. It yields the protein CASSLELASYNEQFF. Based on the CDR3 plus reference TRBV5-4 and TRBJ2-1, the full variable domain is ETGVTQSPTHLIKTRGQQVTLRCSSQSGHNTVSWYQQALGQGPQFIFQYYREEENGRGNFPPRFSGLQFPNYSSELNVNALELDDSALYLCASSLELASYNEQFFGPGTRLTVL.